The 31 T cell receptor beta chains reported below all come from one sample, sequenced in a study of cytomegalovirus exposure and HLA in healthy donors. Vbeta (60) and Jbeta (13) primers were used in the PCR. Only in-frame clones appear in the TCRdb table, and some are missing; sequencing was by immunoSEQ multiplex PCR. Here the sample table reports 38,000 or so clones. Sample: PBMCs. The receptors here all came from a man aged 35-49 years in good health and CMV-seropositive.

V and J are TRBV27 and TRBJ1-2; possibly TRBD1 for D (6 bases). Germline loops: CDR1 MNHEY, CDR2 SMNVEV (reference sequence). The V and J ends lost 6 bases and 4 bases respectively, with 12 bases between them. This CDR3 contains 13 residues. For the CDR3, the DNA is TGTGCCAGCAGCTCCGGACAGCCCTATGGCTACACCTTC. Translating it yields CASSSGQPYGYTF.

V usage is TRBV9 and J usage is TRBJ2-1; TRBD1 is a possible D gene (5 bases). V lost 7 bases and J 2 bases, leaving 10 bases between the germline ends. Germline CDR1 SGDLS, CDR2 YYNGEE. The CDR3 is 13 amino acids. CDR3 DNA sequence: TGTGCCAGCTCGACAGCAACCTACAATGAGCAGTTCTTC. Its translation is CASSTATYNEQFF.

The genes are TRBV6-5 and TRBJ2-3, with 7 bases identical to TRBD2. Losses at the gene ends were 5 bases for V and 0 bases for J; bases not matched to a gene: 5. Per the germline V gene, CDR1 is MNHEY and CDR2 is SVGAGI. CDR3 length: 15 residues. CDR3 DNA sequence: TGTGCCAGCAGTCGGAGCGGGGAAAGCACAGATACGCAGTATTTT. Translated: CASSRSGESTDTQYF.

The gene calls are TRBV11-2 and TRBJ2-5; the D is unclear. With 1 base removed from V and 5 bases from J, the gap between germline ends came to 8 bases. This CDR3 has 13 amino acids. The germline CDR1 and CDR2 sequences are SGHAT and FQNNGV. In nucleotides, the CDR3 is TGTGCCAGCAGCTTAGGAGCAGCGGAGACCCAGTACTTC. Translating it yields CASSLGAAETQYF.

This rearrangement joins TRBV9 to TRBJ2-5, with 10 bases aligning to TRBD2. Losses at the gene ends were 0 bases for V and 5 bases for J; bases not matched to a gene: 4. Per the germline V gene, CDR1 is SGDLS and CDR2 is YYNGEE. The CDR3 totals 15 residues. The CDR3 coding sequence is TGTGCCAGCAGCGTAGGGCTAGCGGGAGCGGAGACCCAGTACTTC. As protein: CASSVGLAGAETQYF.

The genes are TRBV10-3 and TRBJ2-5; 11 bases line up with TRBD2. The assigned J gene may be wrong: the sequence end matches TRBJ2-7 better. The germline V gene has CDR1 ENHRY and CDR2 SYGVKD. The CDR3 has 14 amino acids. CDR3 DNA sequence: TGTGCCATCAGGGGTAGCGGGAGGGCCTACGAGCAGTACTTC. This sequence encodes CAIRGSGRAYEQYF.

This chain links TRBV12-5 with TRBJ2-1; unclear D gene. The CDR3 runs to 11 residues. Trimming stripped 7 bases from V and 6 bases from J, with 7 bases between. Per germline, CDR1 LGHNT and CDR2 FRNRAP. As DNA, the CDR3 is TGTGCTAGTGACAATATCAATGAGCAGTTCTTC. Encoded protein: CASDNINEQFF.

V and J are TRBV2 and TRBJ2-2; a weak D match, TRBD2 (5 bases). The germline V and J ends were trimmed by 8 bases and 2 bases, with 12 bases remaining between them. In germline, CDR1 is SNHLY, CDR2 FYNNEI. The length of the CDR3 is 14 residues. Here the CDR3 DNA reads TGTGCCAGCCGGCGAGCGGTTAACACCGGGGAGCTGTTTTTT. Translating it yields CASRRAVNTGELFF.

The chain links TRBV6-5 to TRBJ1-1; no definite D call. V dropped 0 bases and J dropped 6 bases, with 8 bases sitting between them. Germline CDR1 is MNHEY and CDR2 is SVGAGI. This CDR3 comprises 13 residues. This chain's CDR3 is CASSYSEGAEAFF. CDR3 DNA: TGTGCCAGCAGTTACTCGGAGGGCGCTGAAGCTTTCTTT.

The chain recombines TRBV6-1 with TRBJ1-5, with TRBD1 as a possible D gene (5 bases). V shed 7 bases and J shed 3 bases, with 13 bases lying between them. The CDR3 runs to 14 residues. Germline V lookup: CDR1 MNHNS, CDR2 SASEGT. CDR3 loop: CASKLSRDNQPQHF. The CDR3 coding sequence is TGTGCCAGCAAGTTAAGCAGGGACAATCAGCCCCAGCATTTT.

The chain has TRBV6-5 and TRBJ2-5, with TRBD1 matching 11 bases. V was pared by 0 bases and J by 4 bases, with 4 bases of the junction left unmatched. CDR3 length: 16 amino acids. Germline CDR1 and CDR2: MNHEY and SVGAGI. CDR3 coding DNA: TGTGCCAGCAGTTACTCGGACAGGGGGCGTTCAGAGACCCAGTACTTC. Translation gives CASSYSDRGRSETQYF.

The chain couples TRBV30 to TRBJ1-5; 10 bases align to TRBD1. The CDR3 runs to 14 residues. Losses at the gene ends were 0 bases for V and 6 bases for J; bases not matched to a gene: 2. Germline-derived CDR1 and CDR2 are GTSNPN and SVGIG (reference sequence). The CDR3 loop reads CAWSVGTGVQPQHF. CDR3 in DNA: TGTGCCTGGAGTGTTGGGACAGGGGTTCAGCCCCAGCATTTT.

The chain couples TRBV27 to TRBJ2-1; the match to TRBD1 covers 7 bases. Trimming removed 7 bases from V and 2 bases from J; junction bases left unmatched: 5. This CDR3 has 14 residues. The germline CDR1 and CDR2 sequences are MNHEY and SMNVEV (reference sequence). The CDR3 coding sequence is TGTGCCAGCACCCTAGGGGGCGCCTACAATGAGCAGTTCTTC. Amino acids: CASTLGGAYNEQFF.

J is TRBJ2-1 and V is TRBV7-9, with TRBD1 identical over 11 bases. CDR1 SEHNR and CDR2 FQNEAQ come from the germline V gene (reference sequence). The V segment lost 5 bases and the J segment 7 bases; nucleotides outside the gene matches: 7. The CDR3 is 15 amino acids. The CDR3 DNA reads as TGTGCCAGCAGCCCCGGGACAGGGGGAAGGAATGAGCAGTTCTTC. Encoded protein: CASSPGTGGRNEQFF.

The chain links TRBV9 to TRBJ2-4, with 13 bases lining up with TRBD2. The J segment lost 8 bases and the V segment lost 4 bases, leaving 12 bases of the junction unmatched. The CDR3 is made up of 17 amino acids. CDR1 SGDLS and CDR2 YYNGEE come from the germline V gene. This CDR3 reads CASSLLAGGPGEDIQYF. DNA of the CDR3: TGTGCCAGCAGCTTACTAGCGGGAGGGCCTGGGGAAGACATTCAGTACTTC. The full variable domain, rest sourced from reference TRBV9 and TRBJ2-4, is DSGVTQTPKHLITATGQRVTLRCSPRSGDLSVYWYQQSLDQGLQFLIQYYNGEERAKGNILERFSAQQFPDLHSELNLSSLELGDSALYFCASSLLAGGPGEDIQYFGAGTRLSVL.

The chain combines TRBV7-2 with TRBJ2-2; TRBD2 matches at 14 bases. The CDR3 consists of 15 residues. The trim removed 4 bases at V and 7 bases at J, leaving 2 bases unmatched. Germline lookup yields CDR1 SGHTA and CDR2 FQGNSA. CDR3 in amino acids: CASSSGLAGVGELFF. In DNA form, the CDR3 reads TGTGCCAGCAGCTCGGGACTAGCGGGAGTCGGGGAGCTGTTTTTT.

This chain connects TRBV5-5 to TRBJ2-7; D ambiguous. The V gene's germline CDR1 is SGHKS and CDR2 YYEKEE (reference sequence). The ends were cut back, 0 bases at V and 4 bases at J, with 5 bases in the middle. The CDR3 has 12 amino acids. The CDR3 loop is CASSLAPYEQYF. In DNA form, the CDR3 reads TGTGCCAGCAGCTTGGCCCCGTACGAGCAGTACTTC.

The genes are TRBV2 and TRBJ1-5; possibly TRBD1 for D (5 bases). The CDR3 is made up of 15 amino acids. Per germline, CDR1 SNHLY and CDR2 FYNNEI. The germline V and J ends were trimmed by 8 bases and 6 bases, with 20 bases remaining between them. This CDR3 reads CASRGGTGRGQPQHF. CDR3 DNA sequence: TGTGCCAGCCGCGGAGGGACTGGAAGGGGTCAGCCCCAGCATTTT. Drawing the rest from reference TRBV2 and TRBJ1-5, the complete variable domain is EPEVTQTPSHQVTQMGQEVILRCVPISNHLYFYWYRQILGQKVEFLVSFYNNEISEKSEIFDDQFSVERPDGSNFTLKIRSTKLEDSAMYFCASRGGTGRGQPQHFGDGTRLSIL.

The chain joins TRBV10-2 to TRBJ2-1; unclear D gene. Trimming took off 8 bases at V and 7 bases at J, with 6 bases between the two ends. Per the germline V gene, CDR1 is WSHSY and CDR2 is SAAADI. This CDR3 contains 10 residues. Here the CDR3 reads CASRENEQFF. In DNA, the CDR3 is TGCGCCAGCCGAGAAAATGAGCAGTTCTTC.

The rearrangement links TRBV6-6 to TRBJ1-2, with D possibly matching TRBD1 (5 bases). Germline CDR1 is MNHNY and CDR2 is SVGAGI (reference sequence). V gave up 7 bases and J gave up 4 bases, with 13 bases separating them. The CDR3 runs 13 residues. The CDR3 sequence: CASTRGTAYGYTF. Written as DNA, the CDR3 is TGTGCCAGCACTCGGGGGACGGCCTATGGCTACACCTTC.

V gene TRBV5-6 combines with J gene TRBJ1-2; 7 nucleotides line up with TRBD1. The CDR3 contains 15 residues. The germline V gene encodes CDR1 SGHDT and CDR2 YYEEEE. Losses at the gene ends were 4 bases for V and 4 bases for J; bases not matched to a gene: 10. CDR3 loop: CASSTDRASTYGYTF. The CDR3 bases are TGTGCCAGCAGCACTGACAGGGCGTCAACCTATGGCTACACCTTC.

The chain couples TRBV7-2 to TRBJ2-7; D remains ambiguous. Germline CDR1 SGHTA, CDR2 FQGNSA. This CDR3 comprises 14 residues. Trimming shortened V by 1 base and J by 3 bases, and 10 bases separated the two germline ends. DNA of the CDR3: TGTGCCAGCAGCTTAGGTGCAGGCCGCTACGAGCAGTACTTC. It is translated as CASSLGAGRYEQYF.

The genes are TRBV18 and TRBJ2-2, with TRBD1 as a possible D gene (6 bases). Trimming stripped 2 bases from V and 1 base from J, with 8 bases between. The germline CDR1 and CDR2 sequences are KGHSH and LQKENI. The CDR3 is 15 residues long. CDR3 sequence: CASSPWGQNTGELFF. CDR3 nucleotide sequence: TGTGCCAGCTCACCATGGGGGCAGAACACCGGGGAGCTGTTTTTT.

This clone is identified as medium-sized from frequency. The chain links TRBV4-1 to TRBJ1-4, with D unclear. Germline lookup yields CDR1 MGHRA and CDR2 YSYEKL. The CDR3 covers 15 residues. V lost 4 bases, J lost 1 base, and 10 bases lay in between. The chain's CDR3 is CASSRSGLTNEKLFF. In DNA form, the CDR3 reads TGCGCCAGCAGCCGCAGCGGGTTAACTAATGAAAAACTGTTTTTT.

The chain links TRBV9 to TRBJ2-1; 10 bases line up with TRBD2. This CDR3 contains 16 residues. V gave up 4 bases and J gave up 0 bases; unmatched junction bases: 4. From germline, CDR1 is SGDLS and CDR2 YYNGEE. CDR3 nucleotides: TGTGCCAGCAGCCTCTCTAGCGGGAGCTCCTACAATGAGCAGTTCTTC. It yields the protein CASSLSSGSSYNEQFF.

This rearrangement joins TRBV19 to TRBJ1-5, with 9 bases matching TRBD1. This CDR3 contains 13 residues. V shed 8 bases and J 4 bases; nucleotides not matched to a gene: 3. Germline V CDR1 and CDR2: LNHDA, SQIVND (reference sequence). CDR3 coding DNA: TGTGCCAGTGAGGACAGGGGAAATCAGCCCCAGCATTTT. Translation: CASEDRGNQPQHF.

The CDR3 reads CASSPPRLRDYEQYF. The CDR3, as DNA: TGCGCCAGCAGTCCGCCCCGGCTCAGGGACTACGAGCAGTACTTC. This chain connects TRBV23-1 to TRBJ2-5, with TRBD1 as a possible D gene (5 bases). Judging by the DNA end, TRBJ2-7 fits better; the J call may be wrong. TRBV23-1 is assigned to the ORF class and has an uncertain function. The CDR3 contains 15 residues.

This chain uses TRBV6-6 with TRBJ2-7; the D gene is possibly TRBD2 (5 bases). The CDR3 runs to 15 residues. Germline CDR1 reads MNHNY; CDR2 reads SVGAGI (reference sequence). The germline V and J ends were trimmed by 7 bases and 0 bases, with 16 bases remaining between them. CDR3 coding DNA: TGTGCCAGCACCGGGGTGGGAGTGCACTCCTACGAGCAGTACTTC. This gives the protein CASTGVGVHSYEQYF.

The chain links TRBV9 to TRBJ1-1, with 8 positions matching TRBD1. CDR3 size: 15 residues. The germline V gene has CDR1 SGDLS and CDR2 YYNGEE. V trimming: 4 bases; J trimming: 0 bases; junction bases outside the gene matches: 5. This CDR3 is CASSPRQGMNTEAFF. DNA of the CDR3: TGTGCCAGCAGCCCTAGACAGGGGATGAACACTGAAGCTTTCTTT.

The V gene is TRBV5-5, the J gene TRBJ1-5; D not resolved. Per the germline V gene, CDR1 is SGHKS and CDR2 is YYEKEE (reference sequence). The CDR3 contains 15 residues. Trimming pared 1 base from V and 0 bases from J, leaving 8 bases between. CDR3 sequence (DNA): TGTGCCAGCAGCTTGCCCGGGAATAGCAATCAGCCCCAGCATTTT. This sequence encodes CASSLPGNSNQPQHF.

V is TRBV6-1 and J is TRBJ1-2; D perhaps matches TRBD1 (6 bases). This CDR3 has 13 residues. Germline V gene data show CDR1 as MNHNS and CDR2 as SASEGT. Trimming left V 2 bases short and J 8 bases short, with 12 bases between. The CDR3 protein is CASSEPQGDGYTF. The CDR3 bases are TGTGCCAGCAGTGAACCACAGGGCGACGGCTACACCTTC.